The 24 T cell receptor beta chains presented below share a single source sample, sequenced in a study of human T cells and chemical hapten exposure. This sample's time point: healthy volunteer bleed at 2 weeks. The template was total RNA from unfractionated whole blood. One entry per CDR3 protein results from TCRdb running MiXCR on the RACE reads. The sample lists around 130,000 distinct CDR3 sequences; roughly 9.5% were seen once. Sequenced input: whole blood. The receptor set was obtained from a male donor in good health. Some clones in this sample may be carry-over from other donors' samples.

In this sample, this clonotype turned up once. In DNA form, the CDR3 reads TGTGCCAGCAGTCAGACCGGGCGATCTGGAAACACCATATATTTT. As protein: CASSQTGRSGNTIYF. The J gene is TRBJ1-3, the V gene TRBV6-5; D uncertain. The CDR3 runs to 15 residues. Germline V gives CDR1 MNHEY, CDR2 SVGAGI. Trimming cost V 5 bases and J 1 base, with 12 bases left between them.

This clonotype occurred a few times. The V gene is TRBV7-3, the J gene TRBJ2-1, with TRBD2 matching 8 bases. Trimming at V came to 5 bases and at J to 2 bases, leaving 2 bases not matched to a gene. From germline, CDR1 is SGHTA and CDR2 FQGTGA. This CDR3 comprises 14 residues. This CDR3 is CASSMGLAYNEQFF. CDR3 coding DNA: TGTGCCAGCAGCATGGGACTAGCCTACAATGAGCAGTTCTTC. The full variable domain, rest sourced from reference TRBV7-3 and TRBJ2-1, is GAGVSQTPSNKVTEKGKYVELRCDPISGHTALYWYRQSLGQGPEFLIYFQGTGAADDSGLPNDRFFAVRPEGSVSTLKIQRTERGDSAVYLCASSMGLAYNEQFFGPGTRLTVL.

This clonotype has at least ten counts. The rearrangement links TRBV7-8 to TRBJ2-1; 8 positions agree with TRBD2. V dropped 3 bases and J dropped 8; count of bases not matched to a gene: 6. The CDR3 has 14 amino acids. Germline V gene lookup returns CDR1 SGHVS and CDR2 FQNEAQ. The DNA of the CDR3 is TGTGCCAGCAGCTTTATAGGAGCGGGGGATGAGCAGTTCTTC. As protein: CASSFIGAGDEQFF.

This clonotype was picked up a small number of times. The chain combines TRBV12-3 or TRBV12-4 with TRBJ2-5; TRBD1 might be the D (6 bases). V was cut by 2 bases and J by 3 bases, with 7 bases left in between. The CDR3 has 13 residues. The CDR3 loop is CASSLNREETQYF. CDR3 sequence (DNA): TGTGCCAGCAGTTTAAACAGGGAAGAGACCCAGTACTTC.

The chain uses TRBV13 and TRBJ1-3; D gene uncertain. V lost 3 bases, J lost 4 bases, and 7 bases lay in between. The CDR3 covers 13 residues. The germline gives CDR1 PRHDT, CDR2 FYEKMQ (reference sequence). Here the CDR3 DNA reads TGTGCCAGCAGCTTTAAGGGCGGAAACACCATATATTTT. It encodes CASSFKGGNTIYF.

This rearrangement joins TRBV14 to TRBJ2-3; TRBD1 aligns across 11 bases. In germline, CDR1 is SGHDN, CDR2 FVKESK. V was clipped by 0 bases and J by 2 bases; unmatched bases: 4. This CDR3 region has 17 residues. CDR3: CASSQEPGQGATDTQYF. DNA of the CDR3: TGTGCCAGCAGCCAAGAACCCGGACAGGGGGCCACAGATACGCAGTATTTT. Using reference TRBV14 and TRBJ2-3 for the parts outside the CDR3, the full variable domain is EAGVTQFPSHSVIEKGQTVTLRCDPISGHDNLYWYRRVMGKEIKFLLHFVKESKQDESGMPNNRFLAERTGGTYSTLKVQPAELEDSGVYFCASSQEPGQGATDTQYFGPGTRLTVL.

This clonotype was counted between two and nine times. The rearrangement links TRBV19 to TRBJ2-1; 11 bases map to TRBD2. CDR1 and CDR2 (germline): LNHDA, SQIVND (reference sequence). CDR3 length equals 14 residues. The ends lost 3 bases at V and 9 bases at J; junction bases unmatched: 4. The CDR3 sequence is CASSIISGGGEQFF. For the CDR3, the DNA is TGTGCCAGTAGTATCATTAGCGGGGGGGGTGAGCAGTTCTTC.

There are many counts of this clonotype. CDR3 coding DNA: TGTGCCAGCAGTTTATTCGGCAGCCACTCCGGGGCCAACGTCCTGACTTTC. This translates into CASSLFGSHSGANVLTF. The chain carries TRBV27 and TRBJ2-6; D is ambiguous. This CDR3 comprises 17 residues. The V end was cut by 1 base, the J end by 4 bases, with 14 bases between. CDR1 and CDR2 from the germline V gene are MNHEY and SMNVEV (reference sequence).

This chain links TRBV6-1 with TRBJ1-5; tentatively, D is TRBD1 (5 bases). V lost 7 bases, J lost 0 bases, and 10 bases lay in between. The CDR3 contains 14 residues. CDR1 is MNHNS and CDR2 is SASEGT in the germline V gene. The CDR3 loop reads CASMTDYSNQPQHF. The CDR3 coding sequence is TGTGCCAGCATGACAGATTATAGCAATCAGCCCCAGCATTTT.

Of note for this clonotype: A clone one base away is much larger, so this may be a read error. The chain links TRBV29-1 to TRBJ2-6; D perhaps matches TRBD2 (5 bases). Looked up from germline, CDR1 is SQVTM and CDR2 is ANQGSEA. The CDR3 has 15 residues. In DNA form, the CDR3 reads TGCATCGTCGAGGGCCCCAACTCTGGGGCCAACGTCCTGACTTTC. This sequence encodes CIVEGPNSGANVLTF.

This clonotype was detected only a few times. The chain uses TRBV7-9 and TRBJ1-4, with TRBD1 matching over 7 bases. The CDR3 covers 15 residues. Trimming removed 0 bases from V and 8 bases from J; junction bases left unmatched: 6. CDR1 is SEHNR, CDR2 FQNEAQ, per germline (reference sequence). The chain's CDR3 is CASSLASGTEEKLFF. The CDR3, as DNA: TGTGCCAGCAGCTTAGCGAGCGGGACAGAAGAAAAACTGTTTTTT.

The chain has TRBV5-1 and TRBJ2-6; 7 nucleotides line up with TRBD2. The CDR3 consists of 16 residues. J lost 2 bases, V lost 0 bases, and 2 bases had no gene match. Germline CDR1 reads SGHRS; CDR2 reads YFSETQ. The CDR3 is CASSLETSAGANVLTF. CDR3 sequence (DNA): TGCGCCAGCAGCTTGGAAACTAGCGCTGGGGCCAACGTCCTGACTTTC.

V is TRBV5-1 and J is TRBJ2-4, with 9 bases lining up with TRBD2. The CDR3 is made up of 14 amino acids. Per germline, CDR1 SGHRS and CDR2 YFSETQ. With V trimmed by 3 bases and J by 5 bases, 3 bases remained unmatched. The CDR3 nucleotides are TGCGCCAGCAGCTCCGGGACTAGCCAAAACATTCAGTACTTC. As protein: CASSSGTSQNIQYF.

The rearrangement uses TRBV9 and TRBJ1-5, with 7 bases matching TRBD1. Trimming took 4 bases from V and 7 from J; bases not matched to a gene: 8. The CDR3 consists of 14 residues. Germline V lookup: CDR1 SGDLS, CDR2 YYNGEE. This CDR3 reads CASSPGGGGQPQHF. In nucleotides, the CDR3 is TGTGCCAGCAGCCCCGGAGGGGGCGGGCAGCCCCAGCATTTT.

This clonotype occurred a few times. This chain uses TRBV5-1 with TRBJ1-5; 9 bases line up with TRBD1. The CDR3 has 15 residues. Trimming removed 5 bases from V and 2 bases from J; junction bases left unmatched: 5. Germline V lookup: CDR1 SGHRS, CDR2 YFSETQ. The CDR3 here is CASSPGTGRNQPQHF. Here the CDR3 DNA reads TGCGCCAGCAGTCCCGGGACAGGGCGCAATCAGCCCCAGCATTTT. Variable domain in full (rest from reference TRBV5-1 and TRBJ1-5): KAGVTQTPRYLIKTRGQQVTLSCSPISGHRSVSWYQQTPGQGLQFLFEYFSETQRNKGNFPGRFSGRQFSNSRSEMNVSTLELGDSALYLCASSPGTGRNQPQHFGDGTRLSIL.

This clonotype was counted many times. J is TRBJ1-1 and V is TRBV27, with a weak D call TRBD1 (6 bases). V dropped 6 bases and J dropped 6 bases, with 11 bases sitting between them. The CDR3 covers 12 residues. Germline V gives CDR1 MNHEY, CDR2 SMNVEV (reference sequence). This CDR3 is CASSPKGAEAFF. CDR3 bases: TGTGCCAGCAGCCCGAAGGGGGCTGAAGCTTTCTTT.

This clonotype was recorded many times. This chain links TRBV4-1 with TRBJ1-1, with 8 positions matching TRBD1. The CDR3 sequence is 15 residues long. V lost 4 bases and J lost 3; bases outside the gene matches: 7. Germline CDR1 and CDR2: MGHRA and YSYEKL. CDR3: CASSPGGGMDTEAFF. CDR3 in DNA: TGCGCCAGCAGCCCAGGGGGCGGTATGGACACTGAAGCTTTCTTT.

This clonotype was seen a handful of times. The V call is TRBV12-3 or TRBV12-4, the J call TRBJ2-7, with D unclear. V gave up 5 bases and J gave up 0 bases, with 14 bases separating them. This CDR3 region has 15 residues. The CDR3 DNA is TGTGCCAGCAGTCTCGGACCTTTGAGCTCCTACGAGCAGTACTTC. Translation: CASSLGPLSSYEQYF.

This clonotype was seen only a few times. V and J are TRBV20-1 and TRBJ1-2; TRBD1 is a possible D gene (5 bases). In germline, CDR1 is DFQATT, CDR2 SNEGSKA (reference sequence). The CDR3 sequence is 14 residues long. V lost 3 bases and J lost 4, with 15 bases in between. CDR3 loop: CSASGQGYGYGYTF. The CDR3 DNA is TGCAGTGCTAGTGGGCAGGGTTACGGCTATGGCTACACCTTC.

Comment on this clonotype: A much larger clone differs by one base, so this may be a read error. The genes are TRBV11-2 and TRBJ2-4; D might be TRBD2 (6 bases). There are 15 residues in the CDR3. Trimming left V 3 bases short and J 7 bases short, with 16 bases between. Germline values: CDR1 SGHAT, CDR2 FQNNGV. The CDR3 DNA is TGTGCCAGCAGCTTGGTGGAGGGGCATAGGAACATTCAGTACTTC. Its translation is CASSLVEGHRNIQYF.

This clonotype came up a few times. The chain recombines TRBV20-1 with TRBJ2-5; D possibly corresponds to TRBD2 (5 bases). V lost 0 bases to trimming and J lost 3 bases, with 8 bases between them. The CDR3 length is 13 residues. Per the germline V gene, CDR1 is DFQATT and CDR2 is SNEGSKA (reference sequence). The CDR3 sequence is CSAREAGKETQYF. DNA of the CDR3: TGCAGTGCTAGAGAGGCCGGGAAAGAGACCCAGTACTTC.

The chain joins TRBV7-7 to TRBJ2-2, with TRBD2 matching 7 bases. After removal of 5 bases from V and 5 bases from J, the junction contained 8 bases not matched to a gene. The CDR3 contains 15 residues. The germline gives CDR1 SSHAT, CDR2 FNYEAQ (reference sequence). CDR3 protein: CASSPRVSGTGELFF. CDR3 bases: TGTGCCAGCAGCCCCCGGGTTAGCGGGACCGGGGAGCTGTTTTTT.

CDR3 sequence: CAISESGSEKLFF. The CDR3, as DNA: TGTGCCATCAGTGAATCCGGGTCCGAAAAACTGTTTTTT. The chain uses TRBV10-3 and TRBJ1-4; no clear D gene. The CDR3 spans 13 residues. The germline V gene encodes CDR1 ENHRY and CDR2 SYGVKD. V was trimmed by 3 bases and J by 8 bases, leaving 10 bases between them.

The genes are TRBV7-2 and TRBJ1-6, with no clear D. There are 12 residues in the CDR3. The V and J ends lost 5 bases and 6 bases respectively, with 5 bases between them. Germline CDR1 reads SGHTA; CDR2 reads FQGNSA. The chain's CDR3 is CASSPSNSPLHF. The CDR3 DNA follows: TGTGCCAGCAGCCCAAGTAATTCACCCCTCCACTTT.